This TCR beta chain was sequenced during a study of T cell responses to AZD1222 COVID-19 vaccine. This clone appeared once. Its target is unknown. This CDR3 has 15 residues. Investigators merged groups given second doses at roughly 4 or roughly 12 weeks. Study-wide results and limits: Donors were largely white British and mainly female; clonal diversity was possibly underestimated.

Repertoires were generated with immunoSEQ multiplex PCR, while TCRdb's copy carries only in-frame clones and drops some. The sample has about 140,000 clones; about 86% are singletons. The sequencing here drew on peripheral blood, taken 28 days after the second AZD1222 dose. The sequence was obtained from an adult who received the AZD1222 COVID-19 vaccine. V is TRBV21-1 and J is TRBJ2-5; the DNA was not compared with TRBD1, the D call given in the table. TRBV21-1 counts as a pseudogene. The CDR3 sequence: CASSASGRRGETQYF. DNA of the CDR3: TGTGCCAGCAGCGCAAGTGGCAGGCGTGGGGAGACCCAGTACTTC.